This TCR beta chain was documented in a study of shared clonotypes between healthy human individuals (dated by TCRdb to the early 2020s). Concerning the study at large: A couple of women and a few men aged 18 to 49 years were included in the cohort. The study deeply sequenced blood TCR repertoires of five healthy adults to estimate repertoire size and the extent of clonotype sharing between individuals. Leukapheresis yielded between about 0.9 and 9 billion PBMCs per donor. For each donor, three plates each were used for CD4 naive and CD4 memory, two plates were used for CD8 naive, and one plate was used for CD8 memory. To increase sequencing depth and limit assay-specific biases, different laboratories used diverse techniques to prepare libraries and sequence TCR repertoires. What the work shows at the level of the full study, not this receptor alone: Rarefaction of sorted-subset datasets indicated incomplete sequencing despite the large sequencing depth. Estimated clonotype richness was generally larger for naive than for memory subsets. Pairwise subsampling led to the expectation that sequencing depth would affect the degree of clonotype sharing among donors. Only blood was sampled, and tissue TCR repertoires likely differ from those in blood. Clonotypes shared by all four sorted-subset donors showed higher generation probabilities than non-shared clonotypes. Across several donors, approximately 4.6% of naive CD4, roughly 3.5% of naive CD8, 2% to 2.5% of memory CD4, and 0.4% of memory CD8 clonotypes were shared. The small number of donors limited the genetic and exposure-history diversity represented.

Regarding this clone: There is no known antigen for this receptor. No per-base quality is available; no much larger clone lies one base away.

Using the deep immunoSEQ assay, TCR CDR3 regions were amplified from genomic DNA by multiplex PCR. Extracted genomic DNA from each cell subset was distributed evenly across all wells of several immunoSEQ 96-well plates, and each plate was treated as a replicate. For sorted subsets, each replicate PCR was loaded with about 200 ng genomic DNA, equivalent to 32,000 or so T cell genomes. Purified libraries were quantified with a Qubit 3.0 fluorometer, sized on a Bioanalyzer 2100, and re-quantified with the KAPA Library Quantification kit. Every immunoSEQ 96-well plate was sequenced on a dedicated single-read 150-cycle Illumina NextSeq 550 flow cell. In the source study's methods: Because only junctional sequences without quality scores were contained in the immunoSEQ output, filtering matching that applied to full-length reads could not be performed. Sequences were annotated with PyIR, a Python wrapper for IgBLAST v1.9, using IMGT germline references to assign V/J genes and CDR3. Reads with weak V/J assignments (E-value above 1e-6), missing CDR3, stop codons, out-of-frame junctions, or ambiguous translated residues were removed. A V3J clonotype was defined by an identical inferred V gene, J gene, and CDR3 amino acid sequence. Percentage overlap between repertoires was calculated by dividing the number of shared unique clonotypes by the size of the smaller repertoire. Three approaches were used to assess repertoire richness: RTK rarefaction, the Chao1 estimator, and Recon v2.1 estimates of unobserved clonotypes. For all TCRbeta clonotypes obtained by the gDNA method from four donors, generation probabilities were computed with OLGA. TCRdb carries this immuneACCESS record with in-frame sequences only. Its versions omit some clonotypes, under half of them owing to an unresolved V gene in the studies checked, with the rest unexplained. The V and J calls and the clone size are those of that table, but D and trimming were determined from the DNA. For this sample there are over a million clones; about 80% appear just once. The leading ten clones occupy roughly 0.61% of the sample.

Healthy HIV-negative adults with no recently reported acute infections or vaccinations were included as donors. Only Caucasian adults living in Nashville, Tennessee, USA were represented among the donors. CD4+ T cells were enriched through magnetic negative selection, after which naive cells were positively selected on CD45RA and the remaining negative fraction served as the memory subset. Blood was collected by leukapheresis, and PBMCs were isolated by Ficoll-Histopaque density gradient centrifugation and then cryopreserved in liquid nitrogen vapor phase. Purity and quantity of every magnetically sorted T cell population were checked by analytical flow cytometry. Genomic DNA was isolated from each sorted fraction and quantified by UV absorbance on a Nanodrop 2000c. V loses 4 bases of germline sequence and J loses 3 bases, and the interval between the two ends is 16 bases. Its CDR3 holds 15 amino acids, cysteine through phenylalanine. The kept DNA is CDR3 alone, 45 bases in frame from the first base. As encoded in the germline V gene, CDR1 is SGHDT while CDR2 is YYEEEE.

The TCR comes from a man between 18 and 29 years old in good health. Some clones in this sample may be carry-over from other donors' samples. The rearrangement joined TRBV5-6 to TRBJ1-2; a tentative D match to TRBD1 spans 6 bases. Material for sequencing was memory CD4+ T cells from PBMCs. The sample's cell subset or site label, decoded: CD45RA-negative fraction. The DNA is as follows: TGTGCCAGCAGCCAGACCGGACAGAATTACTATGGCTACACCTTC. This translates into CASSQTGQNYYGYTF.